This T cell receptor beta chain was sequenced for a study of T cell responses to AZD1222 COVID-19 vaccine (dated by TCRdb to the early 2020s). Looking at the study overall: AZD1222 recipients given second doses at about 4 weeks or at about 12 weeks were pooled, since spike-specific TCR depth and breadth were not found to differ between the two schedules. TCR sequencing covered 230 to 250 trial participants: 200 to 210 given two doses of AZD1222 and 26 given two doses of MenACWY control vaccine. Enrollment into the trials was organized by age into subgroups of 18-55, 56-69 and 70-plus years, and those subgroups contained roughly 150, 30 and 60 TCR-sequenced participants, respectively.

The paper as a whole reports these results and caveats: Nearly half of unique spike-specific TCRs reportedly recognized epitopes outside regions mutated in the B.1.351 and B.1.1.7 variants. In the small 56-69-year group, the increase in depth fell short of significance, most likely because of low power. Conclusions about previously exposed vaccinees are limited because only 5 or 6 AZD1222 recipients were SARS-CoV-2 seropositive at baseline. Participants were mostly white British and included more females than males, and it was suggested by the authors that clonal diversity may have been underestimated. The whole spike protein was spanned by vaccine-associated CD4 TCRs, and dominant responses were seen in regions 160-218 and 743-854. After two AZD1222 doses, spike-specific TCR breadth and depth were significantly higher than at day 0 and than in MenACWY recipients. Because no day 14 peak-response samples were available, repertoires were characterized only after the peak T cell response.

The CDR3 regions of human TCRbeta chains were subjected to immunosequencing. The paper's processing steps were these. TCRs in the repertoires were matched against a reference library of SARS-CoV-2-specific TCRs that had been generated with the MIRA antigen-specificity platform. Breadth was defined as the fraction of unique TCRs that were SARS-CoV-2-associated. Depth was defined as the fraction of total T cells that were SARS-CoV-2-associated. Using the MIRA data, every spike-specific TCR was mapped to the spike region that the TCR reacted to and assigned to either a CD4 or a CD8 class. Log10-transformed breadth and depth values were compared by one-way ANOVA with Sidak's multiple comparisons tests. The table was pulled from immuneACCESS by TCRdb, which kept in-frame rearrangements only. Such tables lose some clones; where checked, under half of the loss comes from unresolved V genes, and the rest has no known cause. V and J calls and clone size are those listed in that table; D and trimming were worked out from the DNA. The sample profile shows about 99,000 clones; roughly nine tenths of them were found once. The top ten constitute approximately 2.9% of the sample.

In the case of this clone: Its target antigen remains unknown. No base qualities exist here, and no much larger clone lies one base off it.

The time point label corresponds to: baseline before first vaccination. The vaccinee samples were drawn from two UK trials, COV001 and COV002, one of which was a single-blind randomized controlled phase 2/3 trial testing AZD1222 (ChAdOx1 nCoV-19) in healthy adults. Trial participant PBMC samples were collected at day 0 and day 28 after the second dose for TCRbeta chain sequencing. V is pruned by 0 bases and J by 5 bases, leaving 8 bases of the junction without a gene match. The CDR3 holds 17 amino acids from the cysteine to the phenylalanine. Only CDR3 DNA remains: 51 bases, in frame from the first base. Sequences LNHNV (CDR1) and YYDKDF (CDR2) are obtained from the germline V gene (reference sequence).

The chain couples TRBV15 to TRBJ2-1; TRBD2 lines up with 9 middle nucleotides. The sequenced sample was peripheral blood, obtained on day 0 of AZD1222 vaccination. The receptor was derived from an adult in good health. The DNA is TGTGCCACCAGCAGAGATAACCCGACTAGCGGACACAATGAGCAGTTCTTC. Protein translation: CATSRDNPTSGHNEQFF.